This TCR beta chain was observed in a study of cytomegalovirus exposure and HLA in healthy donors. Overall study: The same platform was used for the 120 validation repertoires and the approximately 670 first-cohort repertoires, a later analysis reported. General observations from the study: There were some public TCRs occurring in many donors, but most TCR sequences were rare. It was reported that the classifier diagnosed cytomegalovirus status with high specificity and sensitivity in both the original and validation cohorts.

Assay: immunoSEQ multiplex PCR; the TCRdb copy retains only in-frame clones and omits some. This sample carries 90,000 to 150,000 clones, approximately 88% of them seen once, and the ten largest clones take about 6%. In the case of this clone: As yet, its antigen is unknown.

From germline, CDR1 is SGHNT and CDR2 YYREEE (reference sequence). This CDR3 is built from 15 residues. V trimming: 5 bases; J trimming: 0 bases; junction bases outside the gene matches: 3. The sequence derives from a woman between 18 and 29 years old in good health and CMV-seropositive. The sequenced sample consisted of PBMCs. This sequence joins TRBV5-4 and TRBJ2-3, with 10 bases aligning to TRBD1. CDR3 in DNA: TGTGCCAGCAGTTGGGGACAGGGGAGCACAGATACGCAGTATTTT. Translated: CASSWGQGSTDTQYF.